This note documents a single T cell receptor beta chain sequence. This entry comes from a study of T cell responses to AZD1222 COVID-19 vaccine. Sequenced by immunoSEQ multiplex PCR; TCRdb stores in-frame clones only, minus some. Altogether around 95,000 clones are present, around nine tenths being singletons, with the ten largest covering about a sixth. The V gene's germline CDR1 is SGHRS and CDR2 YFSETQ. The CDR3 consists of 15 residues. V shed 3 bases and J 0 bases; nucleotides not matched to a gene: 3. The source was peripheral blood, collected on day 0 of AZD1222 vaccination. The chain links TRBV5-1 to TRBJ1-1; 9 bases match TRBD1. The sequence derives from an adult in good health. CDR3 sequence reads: CASSSQGALNTEAFF. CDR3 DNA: TGCGCCAGCAGCTCACAGGGGGCCCTGAACACTGAAGCTTTCTTT.